The present T cell receptor (beta chain) was sequenced within a study of T cell repertoires in ileal Crohn's disease. Time point noted: neoterminal ileum biopsy at postoperative endoscopy, about 6 months after surgery. Clones were read by immunoSEQ multiplex PCR, and TCRdb kept only the in-frame ones, dropping some. The sample includes tens of thousands of clones, less than 90% of them seen just once. The material sequenced was ileal tissue. The receptor was isolated from an adult with Crohn's disease.

CDR3 in DNA: TGCGCCAGCAGCTTGGCGAGCGGGGGCACAGATACGCAGTATTTT. Amino acid sequence: CASSLASGGTDTQYF. The chain carries TRBV5-1 and TRBJ2-3; TRBD2 matches at 7 bases. V shed 0 bases, J shed 1 base, and the junction held 2 bases outside the gene matches. In germline, CDR1 is SGHRS, CDR2 YFSETQ. This CDR3 is 15 amino acids long.